These T cell receptor beta chains were read from a single sample in a study of T-cell reconstitution after alpha-beta-depleted transplantation in children. TCRdb analysed the PCR reads with MiXCR anew, one entry per CDR3 protein. The repertoire has some 600,000 distinct CDR3 sequences, 16% of them found once; the top ten carry about 1.1%. The sequences come from PBMCs from the stem cell graft donor, collected from the stem cell graft. All receptors derive from a human donor who donated a stem cell graft to a child with acute myeloid leukemia. The CDR3 runs from the conserved cysteine through the conserved F or W. The order of the fields is clone size, J gene, D gene, V gene, CDR3 protein, CDR3 DNA. The D gene is left open where the match is weak. The size field is filled for only some rows; it gives once, few, many or a size class.

NA TRBJ1-2 NA TRBV6-2/TRBV6-3 CASSYGGTGGGYTF TGTGCCAGCAGTTACGGAGGGACGGGCGGTGGCTACACCTTC
NA TRBJ2-7 TRBD1 TRBV5-1 CASSPRTGSSSYEQYF TGCGCCAGCAGCCCACGGACAGGTTCAAGCTCCTACGAGCAGTACTTC
many TRBJ2-7 TRBD1 TRBV6-1 CASSVRGQGSYEQYF TGTGCCAGCAGCGTAAGAGGACAGGGAAGCTACGAGCAGTACTTC
NA TRBJ2-2 NA TRBV29-1 CSPNNLTAENTGELFF TGCAGCCCAAACAACCTCACTGCTGAGAACACCGGGGAGCTGTTTTTT
few TRBJ2-1 NA TRBV20-1 CSALPLLGGYNEQFF TGCAGTGCTCTCCCTCTGCTCGGGGGTTACAATGAGCAGTTCTTC
many TRBJ1-6 NA TRBV21-1 CASSKGHNNSPLHF TGTGCCAGCAGCAAGGGACATAATAATTCACCCCTCCACTTT
few TRBJ2-1 TRBD2 TRBV28 CASRNRDYLNEQFF TGTGCCAGCAGAAACCGGGACTACCTAAATGAGCAGTTCTTC
few TRBJ1-1 NA TRBV7-6 CASSLTPGVNTEAFF TGTGCCAGCAGCTTAACTCCCGGGGTGAACACTGAAGCTTTCTTT
few TRBJ1-1 TRBD1 TRBV5-1 CASSLGPTRTGRTEAFF TGCGCCAGCAGCTTGGGCCCTACTAGGACAGGGAGAACTGAAGCTTTCTTT
many TRBJ1-6 NA TRBV20-1 CSAIHKNYGSPLHF TGCAGTGCTATCCACAAAAACTACGGTTCACCCCTCCACTTT
NA TRBJ2-3 NA TRBV20-1 CSAILGQPSDTQYF TGCAGTGCCATCCTAGGACAGCCCTCGGATACGCAGTATTTT
many TRBJ1-2 TRBD1 TRBV29-1 CSVGGTGGGYGYTF TGCAGCGTTGGGGGGACAGGAGGGGGCTATGGCTACACCTTC
NA TRBJ2-5 NA TRBV4-3 CASSQAVGASETQYF TGCGCCAGCAGCCAAGCGGTGGGAGCCTCGGAGACCCAGTACTTC
NA TRBJ2-1 TRBD2 TRBV7-3 CASSRWVAGDYNEQFF TGTGCCAGCAGCCGCTGGGTAGCGGGGGACTACAATGAGCAGTTCTTC
many TRBJ1-2 NA TRBV20-1 CSAADGIDYTF TGCAGTGCCGCGGATGGAATAGACTACACCTTC
many TRBJ2-5 NA TRBV29-1 CSVEGGVDRPRETQYF TGCAGCGTTGAAGGAGGGGTAGACAGACCGCGAGAGACCCAGTACTTC
many TRBJ2-5 NA TRBV20-1 CSASGLVKGGQYF TGCAGTGCTAGCGGACTTGTCAAGGGGGGCCAGTACTTC
few TRBJ1-5 TRBD1 TRBV15 CATSRDGGQGADQPQHF TGTGCCACCAGCAGAGATGGGGGACAGGGGGCGGATCAGCCCCAGCATTTT
NA TRBJ2-3 NA TRBV20-1 CSAERAQGVGTDTQYF TGCAGTGCGGAAAGGGCGCAGGGAGTTGGCACAGATACGCAGTATTTT
NA TRBJ2-1 TRBD1 TRBV5-1 CASSLSGQGQNEQFF TGCGCCAGCAGCTTGTCCGGACAGGGTCAAAATGAGCAGTTCTTC
NA TRBJ1-5 NA TRBV10-3 CAIRPGPTADQPQHF TGTGCCATCAGGCCCGGGCCCACTGCGGATCAGCCCCAGCATTTT
NA TRBJ2-1 NA TRBV7-9 CASSPGGAEYNDQFF TGTGCCAGCAGCCCAGGTGGGGCAGAATACAATGACCAGTTCTTC
many TRBJ1-2 TRBD1 TRBV29-1 CSADRGSYGYTF TGCAGCGCCGACAGGGGCTCCTATGGCTACACCTTC
NA TRBJ2-6 NA TRBV27 CASSPIQISGANVLTF TGTGCCAGCAGTCCCATCCAGATCTCTGGGGCCAACGTCCTGACTTTC
many TRBJ1-1 NA TRBV11-2 CASSLDRTGTEAFF TGTGCCAGCAGCTTAGATCGCACAGGCACTGAAGCTTTCTTT
NA TRBJ1-3 NA TRBV29-1 CSVERAGGPRNTIYF TGCAGCGTTGAGCGGGCGGGGGGGCCTCGAAACACCATATATTTT
many TRBJ2-7 NA TRBV24-1 CATSDRGYEQYF TGTGCCACCAGTGACAGGGGCTACGAGCAGTACTTC
NA TRBJ2-1 TRBD1 TRBV6-2/TRBV6-3 CASSGWGQGIRHNEQFF TGTGCCAGCAGTGGATGGGGACAGGGAATTCGACACAATGAGCAGTTCTTC
NA TRBJ2-7 TRBD1 TRBV6-1 CASSQTGTDYEQYF TGTGCCAGCAGTCAAACCGGGACAGACTACGAGCAGTACTTC
few TRBJ1-1 TRBD1 TRBV15 CATRNRGYTEAFF TGTGCCACCAGAAACAGGGGTTACACTGAAGCTTTCTTT
many TRBJ1-5 TRBD1 TRBV20-1 CSAEGDRDVSNQPQHF TGCAGTGCCGAGGGGGACAGGGATGTCAGCAATCAGCCCCAGCATTTT
NA TRBJ2-3 NA TRBV7-2 CASRLGGTDTQYF TGTGCCAGCAGGCTGGGGGGCACAGATACGCAGTATTTT
NA TRBJ2-1 TRBD2 TRBV4-1 CASSQGTRGNEQFF TGCGCCAGCAGCCAGGGGACTAGGGGCAATGAGCAGTTCTTC
few TRBJ2-1 NA TRBV5-1 CASSLAVSSRAGEQFF TGCGCCAGCAGCTTGGCCGTTTCTAGTAGGGCGGGTGAGCAGTTCTTC
many TRBJ2-1 NA TRBV7-2 CASSLVAGTYNEQFF TGTGCCAGCAGCTTAGTAGCAGGGACCTACAATGAGCAGTTCTTC
many TRBJ1-1 NA TRBV9 CASSAGHTSAEAFF TGTGCCAGCAGCGCCGGACACACGAGTGCTGAAGCTTTCTTT
NA TRBJ1-2 NA TRBV13 CASSINRGAKGGYTF TGTGCCAGCAGCATAAATCGGGGGGCGAAAGGGGGCTACACCTTC
many TRBJ1-5 NA TRBV12-3/TRBV12-4 CASSLAPNQPQHF TGTGCCAGCAGCCTGGCGCCCAATCAGCCCCAGCATTTT
many TRBJ2-2 NA TRBV12-3/TRBV12-4 CASSQSGAGDTGELFF TGTGCCAGCAGTCAGTCGGGGGCCGGGGACACCGGGGAGCTGTTTTTT
many TRBJ2-7 TRBD1 TRBV6-5 CASSYWGQGTYEQYF TGTGCCAGCAGTTACTGGGGACAGGGAACCTACGAGCAGTACTTC
many TRBJ1-1 NA TRBV4-3 CASSQEIKMYTEAFF TGCGCCAGCAGCCAAGAAATTAAGATGTACACTGAAGCTTTCTTT
NA TRBJ2-1 NA TRBV15 CATSRDKGPGREQFF TGTGCCACCAGCAGAGATAAGGGACCCGGCAGGGAGCAGTTCTTC
many TRBJ2-5 TRBD2 TRBV20-1 CSAPVAGGQETQYF TGCAGTGCTCCCGTAGCGGGGGGCCAAGAGACCCAGTACTTC
many TRBJ2-5 NA TRBV6-1 CASAVGDIQETQYF TGTGCCAGCGCCGTAGGGGACATCCAAGAGACCCAGTACTTC
many TRBJ2-7 TRBD1 TRBV7-2 CASSARDSSYEQYF TGTGCCAGCAGCGCCCGGGACAGCTCCTACGAGCAGTACTTC
NA TRBJ2-7 TRBD1 TRBV20-1 CSARESDRGPRIYEQYF TGCAGTGCTAGAGAGTCGGACAGGGGGCCGCGCATCTACGAGCAGTACTTC
many TRBJ2-3 TRBD1 TRBV20-1 CSAPDPGQYTDTQYF TGCAGTGCCCCCGATCCGGGACAGTACACAGATACGCAGTATTTT
many TRBJ1-4 NA TRBV20-1 CSAIRPGKGRNEKLFF TGCAGTGCCATCAGACCAGGCAAGGGCCGAAATGAAAAACTGTTTTTT
many TRBJ2-1 NA TRBV30 CAWRRLLTNNEQFF TGTGCCTGGAGACGACTCCTTACTAACAATGAGCAGTTCTTC
few TRBJ1-5 NA TRBV20-1 CSARRVGNQPQHF TGCAGTGCGCGACGGGTGGGCAATCAGCCCCAGCATTTT